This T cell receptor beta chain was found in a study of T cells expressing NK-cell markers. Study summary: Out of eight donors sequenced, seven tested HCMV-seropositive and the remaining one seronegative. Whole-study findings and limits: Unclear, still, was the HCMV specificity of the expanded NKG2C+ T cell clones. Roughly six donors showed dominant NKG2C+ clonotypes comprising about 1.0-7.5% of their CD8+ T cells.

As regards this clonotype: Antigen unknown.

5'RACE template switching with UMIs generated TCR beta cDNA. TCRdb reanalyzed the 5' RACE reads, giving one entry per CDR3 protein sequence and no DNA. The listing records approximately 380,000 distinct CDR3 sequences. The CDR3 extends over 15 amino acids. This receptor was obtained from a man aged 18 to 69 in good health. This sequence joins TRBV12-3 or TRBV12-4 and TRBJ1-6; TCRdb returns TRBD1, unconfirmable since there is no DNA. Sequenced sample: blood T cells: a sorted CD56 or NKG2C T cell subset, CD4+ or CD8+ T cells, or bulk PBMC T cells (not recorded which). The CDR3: CASKREGGQTSPLHF.